These 7 T cell receptor beta chains share one sample of origin, sequenced in a study of cytomegalovirus exposure and HLA in healthy donors. The PCR ran on 60 Vbeta and 13 Jbeta primers. Some clones are missing from TCRdb's copy, which holds only in-frame ones; the method was immunoSEQ multiplex PCR. The sample consists of 100,000 to 120,000 clones, over 70% of them appearing once. Input material: PBMCs. These receptors originate from a man in his forties in good health and CMV-seronegative.

The chain couples TRBV5-1 to TRBJ2-5; TRBD2 matches at 8 bases. The trim removed 7 bases at V and 3 bases at J, leaving 11 bases unmatched. Germline loops: CDR1 SGHRS, CDR2 YFSETQ. The CDR3 consists of 15 residues. CDR3 in amino acids: CASSGSGREEETQYF. DNA for the CDR3: TGCGCCAGCTCCGGAAGCGGGAGAGAAGAAGAGACCCAGTACTTC.

This chain uses TRBV27 with TRBJ2-7, with 7 bases aligning to TRBD2. The CDR3 sequence is 14 residues long. Germline assignment: CDR1 MNHEY and CDR2 SMNVEV (reference sequence). The trim removed 6 bases at V and 3 bases at J, leaving 8 bases unmatched. CDR3 DNA: TGTGCCAGCAGGTGGGCGGGAGACAGCTACGAGCAGTACTTC. This codes for CASRWAGDSYEQYF.

This sequence joins TRBV7-2 and TRBJ2-5; 10 bases agree with TRBD2. Unmatched junction bases numbered 3, after V lost 1 base and J lost 1 base. This CDR3 region has 16 residues. Per germline, CDR1 SGHTA and CDR2 FQGNSA. In DNA, the CDR3 is TGTGCCAGCAGCTTAGAAGCGGGGGGGACCCAAGAGACCCAGTACTTC. This encodes CASSLEAGGTQETQYF.

The chain uses TRBV6-1 and TRBJ2-7, with D perhaps matching TRBD1 (6 bases). Germline values: CDR1 MNHNS, CDR2 SASEGT. The CDR3 has 14 residues. The V end lost 2 bases, the J end lost 3 bases, and 11 bases lay between the germline ends. The CDR3: CASSELQGDYEQYF. CDR3 in DNA: TGTGCCAGCAGTGAACTACAGGGAGACTACGAGCAGTACTTC.

This sequence joins TRBV7-6 and TRBJ1-5; D gene uncertain. V was pared by 1 base and J by 4 bases, with 8 bases between. CDR1 is SGHVS and CDR2 is FNYEAQ in the germline V gene. This CDR3 region has 14 residues. CDR3 in amino acids: CASSLGYGNQPQHF. CDR3 coding DNA: TGTGCCAGCAGCTTAGGGTACGGGAATCAGCCCCAGCATTTT.

This clone appeared once. The chain is built from TRBV5-4 and TRBJ2-7; maybe TRBD2 (5 bases). Trimming removed 6 bases from V and 1 base from J, with 14 bases in between. Germline values: CDR1 SGHNT, CDR2 YYREEE (reference sequence). The CDR3 is 14 amino acids. In DNA form, the CDR3 reads TGTGCCAGCACCCCCACGGGATCTTCCTACGAGCAGTACTTC. Encoded protein: CASTPTGSSYEQYF. Complete variable domain (other parts from reference TRBV5-4 and TRBJ2-7): ETGVTQSPTHLIKTRGQQVTLRCSSQSGHNTVSWYQQALGQGPQFIFQYYREEENGRGNFPPRFSGLQFPNYSSELNVNALELDDSALYLCASTPTGSSYEQYFGPGTRLTVT.

V is TRBV7-9 and J is TRBJ1-3, with D possibly being TRBD1 (5 bases). Trimming took off 0 bases at V and 2 bases at J, with 17 bases between the two ends. Per the germline V gene, CDR1 is SEHNR and CDR2 is FQNEAQ (reference sequence). The CDR3 has 18 amino acids. The chain's CDR3 is CASSLATNRSVAGNTIYF. CDR3 DNA: TGTGCCAGCAGCTTAGCAACGAACAGGAGTGTCGCTGGAAACACCATATATTTT.